The 27 T cell receptor beta chains reported below all come from one sample, sequenced in a study of Ad26.COV2.S vaccination and SARS-CoV-2 variants. Sample treatment: 15 to 20 received Ad26.COV2.S at low or high dose, single or two shots; about 5 received placebo; per-sample allocation not given. Samples analyzed were those drawn on day 63 after the first vaccine or placebo injection. Libraries were prepared by immunoSEQ multiplex PCR; TCRdb keeps only in-frame clonotypes and omits some of them. This repertoire shows fewer than 800,000 clones, approximately 88% found once; its top ten account for over 1.3%. The sequenced sample was peripheral blood, obtained in a trial of Ad26.COV2.S vaccine versus placebo. Every receptor here comes from a person between 18 and 65 years old who received the Ad26.COV2.S COVID-19 vaccine or a placebo.

CDR3 sequence (DNA): TGTGCCAGCAGCACCCGGGGGCCCCAAGCGGATACGCAGTATTTT. This codes for CASSTRGPQADTQYF. V gene TRBV7-9 combines with J gene TRBJ2-3; possibly TRBD1 or TRBD2 for D (6 bases each). The CDR3 consists of 15 residues. V was pared by 5 bases and J by 6 bases, with 18 bases between. From germline, CDR1 is SEHNR and CDR2 FQNEAQ (reference sequence). Complete variable domain (other parts from reference TRBV7-9 and TRBJ2-3): DTGVSQNPRHKITKRGQNVTFRCDPISEHNRLYWYRQTLGQGPEFLTYFQNEAQLEKSRLLSDRFSAERPKGSFSTLEIQRTEQGDSAMYLCASSTRGPQADTQYFGPGTRLTVL.

This chain connects TRBV10-3 to TRBJ2-7; D is unclear. The ends were cut back, 2 bases at V and 5 bases at J, with 4 bases in the middle. CDR1 is ENHRY, CDR2 SYGVKD, per germline. The CDR3 covers 11 residues. This CDR3 is CAISERNEQYF. CDR3 coding DNA: TGTGCCATCAGTGAGAGGAACGAGCAGTACTTC.

CDR3 sequence: CASSELTGTETQYF. The CDR3 coding sequence is TGTGCCAGCAGTGAACTGACAGGGACAGAGACCCAGTACTTC. J is TRBJ2-5 and V is TRBV2; TRBD1 agrees at 7 bases. The CDR3 has 14 residues. Germline-derived CDR1 and CDR2 are SNHLY and FYNNEI. Trimming removed 2 bases from V and 4 bases from J; junction bases left unmatched: 4.

The DNA for the CDR3 is TGTGCCTTTCACTGGCAGGGCCTGGCCGGGGAGCTGTTTTTT. As protein: CAFHWQGLAGELFF. The V call is TRBV30, the J call TRBJ2-2; perhaps TRBD1 as D (5 bases). The germline V and J ends were trimmed by 7 bases and 6 bases, with 18 bases remaining between them. The CDR3 length is 14 residues. Germline V lookup: CDR1 GTSNPN, CDR2 SVGIG (reference sequence).

The chain uses TRBV18 and TRBJ2-3; 8 nucleotides line up with TRBD1. J gave up 3 bases and V 2 bases, and 4 bases lay outside the gene matches. Germline assignment: CDR1 KGHSH and CDR2 LQKENI. The CDR3 runs to 15 residues. CDR3 DNA sequence: TGTGCCAGCTCACCAGGACAGGGTGCGACAGATACGCAGTATTTT. This codes for CASSPGQGATDTQYF.

This chain uses TRBV6-4 with TRBJ2-1, with TRBD2 matching 9 bases. V dropped 2 bases and J dropped 7; count of bases not matched to a gene: 6. Germline CDR1 MRHNA, CDR2 SNTAGT. This CDR3 comprises 15 residues. CDR3 nucleotide sequence: TGTGCCAGCAGTGACCTAGCGGGAATCCAAAATGAGCAGTTCTTC. Translating it yields CASSDLAGIQNEQFF.

The chain couples TRBV11-1 to TRBJ1-2, with TRBD1 identical over 10 bases. The CDR3 spans 15 residues. Germline V gene lookup returns CDR1 SGHAT and CDR2 FQDESV (reference sequence). The V and J ends lost 0 bases and 4 bases, in that order; junction bases with no gene match: 2. The CDR3 DNA reads as TGTGCCAGCAGCTTAGCCCGGGACAGGGGCTATGGCTACACCTTC. The encoded protein is CASSLARDRGYGYTF.

The V and J genes are TRBV6-5 and TRBJ1-2, with a tentative D call TRBD1 (6 bases). Germline loops: CDR1 MNHEY, CDR2 SVGAGI. Trimming removed 5 bases at V and 4 bases at J, with 11 bases between. This CDR3 region has 13 residues. DNA for the CDR3: TGTGCCAGCAGTCGACAGGCGGGCTATGGCTACACCTTC. Translation: CASSRQAGYGYTF.

A single count supports this clone. The chain recombines TRBV24-1 with TRBJ2-1; the D is unclear. Germline V gives CDR1 KGHDR, CDR2 SFDVKD. This CDR3 comprises 16 residues. Trimming stripped 5 bases from V and 5 bases from J, with 18 bases between. The CDR3 here is CATSGVAARSHNEQFF. The CDR3 nucleotides read TGTGCCACCAGTGGAGTAGCCGCCCGCAGCCACAATGAGCAGTTCTTC.

This sequence joins TRBV7-8 and TRBJ1-1; TRBD1 aligns across 8 bases. CDR3 length: 13 residues. Germline V gives CDR1 SGHVS, CDR2 FQNEAQ. V lost 5 bases and J lost 5; bases outside the gene matches: 4. CDR3 sequence reads: CASSADRVTEAFF. DNA of the CDR3: TGTGCCAGCAGCGCGGACAGGGTGACTGAAGCTTTCTTT.

This clone was detected only once. The rearrangement joins TRBV27 to TRBJ1-1; 7 positions match TRBD1. The CDR3 consists of 13 residues. Trimming removed 8 bases from V and 5 bases from J; junction bases left unmatched: 8. Germline V gene sequence: CDR1 MNHEY, CDR2 SMNVEV (reference sequence). The CDR3 loop reads CASWTGFRTEAFF. CDR3 in DNA: TGTGCCAGCTGGACAGGTTTCAGGACTGAAGCTTTCTTT.

Turning to this clone: The junction does not match germline at one end; this may be a read error. The chain is built from TRBV15 and TRBJ2-7; 8 nucleotides align to TRBD1. This CDR3 has 14 residues. Germline CDR1 and CDR2: LNHNV and YYDKDF (reference sequence). The CDR3 loop reads CATRRTGSSHEQYF. As DNA, the CDR3 is TGTGCCACCAGAAGGACAGGGAGCTCCCACGAGCAGTACTTC. The full variable domain, rest sourced from reference TRBV15 and TRBJ2-7, is DAMVIQNPRYQVTQFGKPVTLSCSQTLNHNVMYWYQQKSSQAPKLLFHYYDKDFNNEADTPDNFQSRRPNTSFCFLDIRSPGLGDTAMYLCATRRTGSSHEQYFGPGTRLTVT.

This chain uses TRBV18 with TRBJ1-1; D not certain. CDR3 length equals 14 residues. Germline CDR1 reads KGHSH; CDR2 reads LQKENI. Trimming removed 3 bases from V and 0 bases from J, with 8 bases in between. The CDR3 spells CASSPSEMNTEAFF. The CDR3 DNA reads as TGTGCCAGCTCACCTAGCGAAATGAACACTGAAGCTTTCTTT.

The chain combines TRBV5-5 with TRBJ1-2; no definite D call. V lost 2 bases and J lost 0, with 5 bases in between. The CDR3 has 13 residues. Germline values: CDR1 SGHKS, CDR2 YYEKEE (reference sequence). CDR3 sequence: CASSLQANYGYTF. The CDR3 DNA reads as TGTGCCAGCAGCTTACAAGCTAACTATGGCTACACCTTC.

The CDR3 nucleotides read TGTGCCAGCAGCCGGCAGGGGGGGCCCTACGTGACCATATATTTT. Its translation is CASSRQGGPYVTIYF. The chain recombines TRBV7-2 with TRBJ1-3; 7 nucleotides align to TRBD1. This CDR3 is built from 15 residues. J lost 10 bases, V lost 5 bases, and 14 bases had no gene match. CDR1 SGHTA and CDR2 FQGNSA come from the germline V gene.

This chain uses TRBV4-3 with TRBJ1-4, with 10 bases identical to TRBD1. This CDR3 has 17 residues. Germline V lookup: CDR1 LGHNA, CDR2 YSLEER. Trimming took 1 base from V and 5 from J; bases not matched to a gene: 7. The DNA of the CDR3 is TGCGCCAGCAGCCAAGGACAGGGGGCTGGGCTCAATGAAAAACTGTTTTTT. It yields the protein CASSQGQGAGLNEKLFF.

This sequence joins TRBV6-5 and TRBJ1-5; 10 bases map to TRBD1. The J segment lost 5 bases and the V segment lost 4 bases, leaving 2 bases of the junction unmatched. This CDR3 has 14 residues. Germline lookup yields CDR1 MNHEY and CDR2 SVGAGI. Here the CDR3 DNA reads TGTGCCAGCAGTTCCGGACAGGGGGATCAGCCCCAGCATTTT. It yields the protein CASSSGQGDQPQHF.

The chain is built from TRBV10-1 and TRBJ2-7, with TRBD1 as a possible D gene (5 bases). Germline CDR1 WNHNN, CDR2 SYGVQD (reference sequence). Trimming cost V 3 bases and J 1 base, with 10 bases left between them. This CDR3 is built from 14 residues. CDR3 residues: CASSDGHQSYEQYF. The CDR3 region has the DNA TGCGCCAGCAGTGACGGACACCAGTCCTACGAGCAGTACTTC.

The V and J genes are TRBV6-1 and TRBJ2-1, with 16 bases aligning to TRBD2. The CDR3 has 21 amino acids. Trimming removed 2 bases from V and 7 bases from J; junction bases left unmatched: 17. Germline V gene sequence: CDR1 MNHNS, CDR2 SASEGT. In DNA, the CDR3 is TGTGCCAGCAGTGAATGGGGGACCTCCGGGACTAGCGGGAGGGTGGGGAATGAGCAGTTCTTC. It translates to CASSEWGTSGTSGRVGNEQFF.

The J gene is TRBJ2-7, the V gene TRBV13; D is uncertain. Trimming removed 0 bases from V and 0 bases from J, with 9 bases in between. Germline V CDR1 and CDR2: PRHDT, FYEKMQ (reference sequence). The CDR3 has 15 amino acids. CDR3 loop: CASSLGRISSYEQYF. The CDR3 nucleotides are TGTGCCAGCAGCTTAGGTAGGATAAGCTCCTACGAGCAGTACTTC.

The V call is TRBV2, the J call TRBJ1-5; perhaps TRBD1 as D (5 bases). The CDR3 is 14 residues long. V was pared by 6 bases and J by 5 bases, with 14 bases between. Germline CDR1 is SNHLY and CDR2 is FYNNEI. The CDR3 sequence: CASRGDRDYQPQHF. As DNA, the CDR3 is TGTGCCAGCAGGGGGGACCGAGACTATCAGCCCCAGCATTTT.

This clone was counted only a few times. CDR3 sequence: CATSEGLVGVTQYF. The CDR3, as DNA: TGTGCCACCAGTGAAGGACTAGTCGGTGTGACCCAGTACTTC. V is TRBV24-1 and J is TRBJ2-5; 7 bases align to TRBD2. V trimming: 4 bases; J trimming: 7 bases; junction bases outside the gene matches: 8. This CDR3 contains 14 residues. Germline values: CDR1 KGHDR, CDR2 SFDVKD.

The V and J genes are TRBV2 and TRBJ2-6, with D perhaps matching TRBD1 (5 bases). The CDR3 covers 17 residues. Trimming took 8 bases from V and 2 from J, leaving 19 bases between them. Germline-derived CDR1 and CDR2 are SNHLY and FYNNEI. The CDR3 region has the DNA TGTGCCAGCCTCCCCCCAGGGTCCTCTCCTGGGGCCAACGTCCTGACTTTC. Translation gives CASLPPGSSPGANVLTF.

The V and J genes are TRBV5-1 and TRBJ2-5; D is unresolved. In germline, CDR1 is SGHRS, CDR2 YFSETQ. Trimming shortened V by 6 bases and J by 2 bases, and 20 bases separated the two germline ends. CDR3 size: 16 residues. The CDR3 is CASKLYPGVKQETQYF. The CDR3 DNA reads as TGCGCCAGCAAGTTGTATCCAGGCGTAAAACAAGAGACCCAGTACTTC.

The rearrangement uses TRBV6-5 and TRBJ1-3; D gene unclear. Between the trimmed V and J ends, which lost 6 bases and 5 bases, there was a span of 11 bases. The CDR3 totals 13 residues. Germline V CDR1 and CDR2: MNHEY, SVGAGI. Written as DNA, the CDR3 is TGTGCCAGCAGCCAAGGGAGCAGAAACACCATATATTTT. It specifies CASSQGSRNTIYF.

DNA for the CDR3: TGTGCCAGCAGTTACTCGATTCAGGCGCACTATGGCTACACCTTC. Protein sequence: CASSYSIQAHYGYTF. This chain links TRBV6-2 or TRBV6-3 with TRBJ1-2; D gene unclear. This CDR3 has 15 residues. Between the trimmed V and J ends, which lost 0 bases and 3 bases, there was a span of 11 bases. Germline lookup yields CDR1 MNHEY and CDR2 SVGEGT.

The chain combines TRBV3-1 (or the pseudogene TRBV3-2) with TRBJ2-3; no clear D. V lost 4 bases and J 2 bases, leaving 4 bases between the germline ends. The CDR3 consists of 12 residues. Germline V lookup: CDR1 LGHDT, CDR2 YNNKEL (reference sequence). The CDR3 here is CASSPTTDTQYF. In DNA form, the CDR3 reads TGTGCCAGCAGCCCAACCACAGATACGCAGTATTTT.